This T cell receptor (beta chain) was identified in a study of blood T cell repertoires in COVID-19. For the study at large: PBMCs, B-cell-depleted T cells, or T cells provided the cDNA or gDNA that made up the material.

Per germline, CDR1 MNHEY and CDR2 SMNVEV (reference sequence). The CDR3 runs 14 residues. Trimming removed 4 bases from V and 6 bases from J; junction bases left unmatched: 1. Here immunoSEQ multiplex PCR was the method, and the copy in TCRdb shows in-frame clones only, minus some. The repertoire holds 150,000 to 200,000 clones, approximately 90% seen once, with 0.5% to 0.65% in the top ten. V and J are TRBV27 and TRBJ2-7; 15 positions agree with TRBD2. The specimen was peripheral blood. This TCR was sampled from a man aged 50 to 60 with acute or convalescent COVID-19. CDR3 DNA: TGTGCCAGCAGTTCGGGACTAGCGGGAGGCGAGCAGTACTTC. This translates into CASSSGLAGGEQYF.